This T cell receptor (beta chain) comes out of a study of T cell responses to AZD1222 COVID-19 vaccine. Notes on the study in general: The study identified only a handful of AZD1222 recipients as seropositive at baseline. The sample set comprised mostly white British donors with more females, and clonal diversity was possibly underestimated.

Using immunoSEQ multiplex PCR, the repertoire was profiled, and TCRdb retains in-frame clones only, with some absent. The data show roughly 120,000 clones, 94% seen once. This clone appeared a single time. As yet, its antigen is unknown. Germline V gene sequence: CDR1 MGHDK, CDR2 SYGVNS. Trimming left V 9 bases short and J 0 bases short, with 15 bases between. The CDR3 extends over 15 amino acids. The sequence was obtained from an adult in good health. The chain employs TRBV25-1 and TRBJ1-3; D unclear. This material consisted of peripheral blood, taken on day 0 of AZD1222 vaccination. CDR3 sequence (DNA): TGTGCCAGTGCCCAGACCGCGAGCTCTGGAAACACCATATATTTT. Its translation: CASAQTASSGNTIYF.